This T cell receptor beta chain was recorded in a study of blood T cell repertoires in COVID-19. The overall study: The samples span acute and convalescent COVID-19 from the United States, Italy and Spain. PBMCs, B-cell-depleted T cells, or T cells were the source of the cDNA or gDNA that made up the material.

In the original processing: Reference gene primer amplification gave estimated nucleated cell counts. TCRdb's copy holds only in-frame clones and misses some; the assay was immunoSEQ multiplex PCR. That table is the source of V, J and clone size, and D and trimming were worked out from the DNA. The repertoire holds about 260,000 clones, with around 90% as singletons. It was during active infection that Seattle patients were enrolled and then longitudinally followed. V shed 6 bases and J shed 6 bases, with 13 bases lying between them. Germline V CDR1 and CDR2: SGHDT, YYEEEE. This CDR3 spans 12 amino acids.

The gene calls are TRBV5-6 and TRBJ2-7; a weak D match, TRBD1 (6 bases). Sequenced: peripheral blood. This receptor was identified in a woman in her seventies with COVID-19, enrolled during active disease. CDR3: CASTLGGPEQYF. DNA of the CDR3: TGTGCCAGCACCCTTGGGGGCCCCGAGCAGTACTTC.